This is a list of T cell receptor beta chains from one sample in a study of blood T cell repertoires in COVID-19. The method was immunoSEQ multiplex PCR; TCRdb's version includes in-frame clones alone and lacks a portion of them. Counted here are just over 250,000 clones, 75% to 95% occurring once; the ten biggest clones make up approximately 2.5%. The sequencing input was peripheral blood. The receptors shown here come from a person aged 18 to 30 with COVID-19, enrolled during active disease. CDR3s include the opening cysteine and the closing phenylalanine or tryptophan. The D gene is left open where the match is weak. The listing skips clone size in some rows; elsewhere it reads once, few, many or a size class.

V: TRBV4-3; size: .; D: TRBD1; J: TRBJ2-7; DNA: TGCGCCAGCAGCCAAGGACAGGGGGCCTACGAGCAGTACTTC; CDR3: CASSQGQGAYEQYF
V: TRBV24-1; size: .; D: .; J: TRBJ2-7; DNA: TGTGCCACCAGTTCTGTCGGGGTCGGCGAGCAGTACTTC; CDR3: CATSSVGVGEQYF
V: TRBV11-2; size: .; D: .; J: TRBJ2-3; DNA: TGTGCCAGCAGCCCTGGAGTATCCAAGGTTGGCACAGATACGCAGTATTTT; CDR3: CASSPGVSKVGTDTQYF
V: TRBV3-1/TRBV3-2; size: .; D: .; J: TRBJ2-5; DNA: TGTGCCAGCAGCCCTACCGGGCCAGGGGCAGAGACCCAGTACTTC; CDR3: CASSPTGPGAETQYF
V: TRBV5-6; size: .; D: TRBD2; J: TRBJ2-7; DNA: TGTGCCAGCAGCTGGGGGGGACTAGCGGGCAACGAGCAGTACTTC; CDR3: CASSWGGLAGNEQYF
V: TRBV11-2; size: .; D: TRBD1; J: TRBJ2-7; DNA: TGTGCCAGCAGCTTAGAGGGAGCCGGGACAGTCCGCTACGAGCAGTACTTC; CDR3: CASSLEGAGTVRYEQYF
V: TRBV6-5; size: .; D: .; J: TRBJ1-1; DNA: TGTGCCAGCAGTTACATCAGGGCATCCACCGGCACTGAAGCTTTCTTT; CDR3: CASSYIRASTGTEAFF
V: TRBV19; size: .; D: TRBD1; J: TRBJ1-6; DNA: TGTGCCAGTAGTATGGGGGGACAGAGCTCCTATAATTCACCCCTCCACTTT; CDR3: CASSMGGQSSYNSPLHF
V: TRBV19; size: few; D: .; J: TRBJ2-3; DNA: TGTGCCAGTAGTATAGGACAGCTCACTAGCACAGATACGCAGTATTTT; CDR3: CASSIGQLTSTDTQYF
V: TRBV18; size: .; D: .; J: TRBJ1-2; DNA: TGTGCCAGCTCAAGTCTGCGGGGGGAAGGCTACACCTTC; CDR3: CASSSLRGEGYTF
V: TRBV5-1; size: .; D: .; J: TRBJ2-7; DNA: TGCGCCAGCAGCTTGCAGGGTGTCAGGGGGGATACCTACGAGCAGTACTTC; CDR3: CASSLQGVRGDTYEQYF
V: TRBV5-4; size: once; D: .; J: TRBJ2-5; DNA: TGTGCCAGCAGCCCGCGGGACGGACAAGAGACCCAGTACTTC; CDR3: CASSPRDGQETQYF
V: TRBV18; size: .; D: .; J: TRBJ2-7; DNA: TGTGCCAGCTCACCAGACTCCACCTCGTACGAGCAGTACTTC; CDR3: CASSPDSTSYEQYF
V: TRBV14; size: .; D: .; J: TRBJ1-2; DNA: TGTGCCAGCAGCCTAACAGGGCACCTCTATGGCTACACCTTC; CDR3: CASSLTGHLYGYTF
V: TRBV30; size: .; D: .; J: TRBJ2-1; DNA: TGTGCCTGGACTAGCACATCCTACAATGAGCAGTTCTTC; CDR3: CAWTSTSYNEQFF
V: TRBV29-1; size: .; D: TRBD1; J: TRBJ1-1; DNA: TGCAGCGTGGACTCCGGGACAGGGGCCCCGAACACTGAAGCTTTCTTT; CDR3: CSVDSGTGAPNTEAFF
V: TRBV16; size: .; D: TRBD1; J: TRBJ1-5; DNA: TGTGCCAGCAGCAGACAGGGCGGGAACAATCAGCCCCAGCATTTT; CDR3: CASSRQGGNNQPQHF
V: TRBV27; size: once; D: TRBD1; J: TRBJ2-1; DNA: TGTGCCAGCAGCCCCCGACAGGGGGCGGCCTACAATGAGCAGTTCTTC; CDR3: CASSPRQGAAYNEQFF
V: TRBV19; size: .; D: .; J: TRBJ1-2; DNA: TGTGCCAGTAGTATAGCTTCGGCGGACTATGGCTACACCTTC; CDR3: CASSIASADYGYTF
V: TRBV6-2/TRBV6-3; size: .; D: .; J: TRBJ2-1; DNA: TGTGCCAGCAGTTACTCCCTCGAGCAGTTCTTC; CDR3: CASSYSLEQFF
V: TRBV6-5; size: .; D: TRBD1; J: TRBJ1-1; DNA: TGTGCCAGCAGCCGGGGACAGTTGAACACTGAAGCTTTCTTT; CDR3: CASSRGQLNTEAFF
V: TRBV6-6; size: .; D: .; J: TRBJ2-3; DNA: TGTGCCAGCAGTCCGGGTAGTACAGATACGCAGTATTTT; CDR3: CASSPGSTDTQYF
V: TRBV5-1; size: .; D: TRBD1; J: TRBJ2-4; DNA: TGCGCCAGCAGCCAACAGGGGGCTGTTGGAAAAAACATTCAGTACTTC; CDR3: CASSQQGAVGKNIQYF
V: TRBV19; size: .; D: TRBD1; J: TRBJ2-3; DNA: TGTGCCAGTAGTATGGAGGGTAGGCAGGGGGCAACAGATACGCAGTATTTT; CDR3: CASSMEGRQGATDTQYF
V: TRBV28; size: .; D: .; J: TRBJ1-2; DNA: TGTGCCAGCAGTTTCGGCAGGGATCAGGTTCTTCCTGCCCCTCTCTATGGCTACACCTTC; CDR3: CASSFGRDQVLPAPLYGYTF
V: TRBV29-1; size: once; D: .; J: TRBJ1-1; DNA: TGCAGCGTCCCCCTCGGGGGAACTGAAGCTTTCTTT; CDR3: CSVPLGGTEAFF
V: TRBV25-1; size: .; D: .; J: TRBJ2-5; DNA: TGTGCCAGCAGTCCGGCGGAGGGGCAAGAGACCCAGTACTTC; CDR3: CASSPAEGQETQYF
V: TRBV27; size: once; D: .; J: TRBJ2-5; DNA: TGTGCCAGCAGTTTTCTAGGAGAGGAGACCCAGTACTTC; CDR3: CASSFLGEETQYF
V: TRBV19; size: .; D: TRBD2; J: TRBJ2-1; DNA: TGTGCCAGTAGTATTGGGACTAGCGGGAGTCAATACAATGAGCAGTTCTTC; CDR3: CASSIGTSGSQYNEQFF
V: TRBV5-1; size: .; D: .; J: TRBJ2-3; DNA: TGCGCCAGCAAAACGGAAGGAGGAGCAGATACGCAGTATTTT; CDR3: CASKTEGGADTQYF
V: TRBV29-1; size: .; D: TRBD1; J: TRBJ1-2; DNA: TGCAGCGTTGGCCAGGGGGCGAGGTATGGCTACACCTTC; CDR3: CSVGQGARYGYTF
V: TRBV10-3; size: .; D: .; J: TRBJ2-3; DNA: TGTGCCATCACCCCCAAGGAGAGAGCGAGCACAGATACGCAGTATTTT; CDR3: CAITPKERASTDTQYF
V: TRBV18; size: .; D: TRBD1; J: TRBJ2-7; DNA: TGTGCCAGCTCAGGACAGGGGGAGTACGAGCAGTACTTC; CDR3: CASSGQGEYEQYF
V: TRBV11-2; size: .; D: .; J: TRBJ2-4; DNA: TGTGCCAGCAGCTCCGCGGACAGACTAGCCAAAAACATTCAGTACTTC; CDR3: CASSSADRLAKNIQYF
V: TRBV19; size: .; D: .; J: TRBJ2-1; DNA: TGTGCCAGTAGTATAGATACTGGCTACAATGAGCAGTTCTTC; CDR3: CASSIDTGYNEQFF